This is a list of T cell receptor beta chains from one sample in a study of OX40 agonist ivuxolimab in advanced cancers. The data were produced by immunoSEQ multiplex PCR, yet TCRdb's version contains in-frame clones alone and is incomplete. Seen here are about 76,000 clones, about 82% observed once, and the top ten hold around 1.8%. The sequenced sample was CD4+ or CD8+ T cells sorted from blood, obtained in a trial of the OX40 agonist ivuxolimab. The receptors stem from an adult with an advanced solid tumor such as melanoma, head and neck, liver or kidney cancer. Both conserved end residues are part of each CDR3. Some rows have no size entry. The others give once, few or many, or a class for an expanded clone.

j_gene,abundance,len,v_gene,CDR3aa
TRBJ2-2,NA,16,TRBV5-6,CASSLVGYGNTGELFF
TRBJ2-1,NA,15,TRBV5-1,CASSLGPAGDNEQFF
TRBJ1-5,NA,10,TRBV21-1,CASPNQPQHF
TRBJ2-1,NA,14,TRBV6-1,CASSPGTATMKQFF
TRBJ2-3,few,15,TRBV19,CATSSGRGFTDTQYF
TRBJ2-7,NA,12,TRBV27,CASTLGSYEQYF
TRBJ2-2,NA,17,TRBV4-1,CASSQVGRATNTGELFF
TRBJ2-2,few,17,TRBV9,CASSQEPLAVEYGELFF
TRBJ2-5,NA,14,TRBV6-5,CASSLGRIQETQYF
TRBJ1-1,once,15,TRBV5-4,CASSLATGGRTEAFF
TRBJ1-5,NA,15,TRBV2,CASSLQTLSNQPQHF
TRBJ2-5,NA,15,TRBV7-9,CASSSPTGGAETQYF
TRBJ1-5,NA,15,TRBV9,CASSVGTGQGQPQHF
TRBJ1-1,NA,14,TRBV7-3,CASSLGQGYTEAFF
TRBJ1-1,NA,14,TRBV6-1,CASSLTVVGTEAFF
TRBJ1-2,NA,12,TRBV29-1,CSVYTAADSYTF
TRBJ2-7,NA,17,TRBV5-1,CASSSPEGVDFAYEQYF
TRBJ1-6,NA,13,TRBV6-4,CASRLGNNSPLHF
TRBJ1-2,NA,14,TRBV19,CASRWVSGNYGYTF
TRBJ2-3,NA,14,TRBV7-2,CASSFGPSTDTQYF
TRBJ2-2,NA,15,TRBV7-3,CASKLTSGIPGELFF
TRBJ1-4,NA,16,TRBV4-3,CASSQDIGQGNEKLFF
TRBJ1-6,NA,16,TRBV15,CATSRDLRDAYRPLHF
TRBJ2-7,NA,12,TRBV5-4,CASSLLGTEQYF
TRBJ1-1,NA,15,TRBV11-3,CASSLAGGAGTEAFF
TRBJ2-1,NA,15,TRBV5-1,CASRLAGDPYNEQFF
TRBJ1-1,NA,14,TRBV25-1,CASQRGDRNTEAFF
TRBJ1-5,NA,19,TRBV15,CATSRDVGTGVWSNQPQHF
TRBJ2-1,NA,14,TRBV28,CASRHSSAGGEQFF
TRBJ2-1,NA,16,TRBV27,CASSNRLAGSYNEQFF
TRBJ1-1,few,15,TRBV2,CASSDDWTLNTEAFF
TRBJ1-2,NA,14,TRBV2,CASSGGSLSHGYTF
TRBJ2-7,NA,14,TRBV7-2,CASNLGQGPYEQYF
TRBJ2-7,NA,15,TRBV6-5,CASRRAKDSYYEQYF
TRBJ2-1,NA,15,TRBV6-1,CAGSLGSGTFNEQFF
TRBJ2-1,NA,13,TRBV30,CAWRGRGRDEQFF
TRBJ2-2,NA,20,TRBV9,CASSVGSVRRGGLGTGELFF
TRBJ1-2,NA,13,TRBV29-1,CSVDRAEGYGYTF